Below, 15 T cell receptor beta chains from the same sample are listed, as sequenced in a study of T cells in narcolepsy. The method was immunoSEQ multiplex PCR; TCRdb's version includes in-frame clones alone and lacks a portion of them. The top ten clones hold approximately 1% of a sample with 25,000 to 30,000 clones, around 87% of them seen once. Sequencing input: memory (CD45RA-) CD4+ T cells from blood. These receptors all stem from a human donor in good health.

The rearrangement uses TRBV29-1 and TRBJ1-3; D remains ambiguous. CDR3 length: 11 residues. Trimming cost V 3 bases and J 3 bases, with 3 bases left between them. Germline values: CDR1 SQVTM, CDR2 ANQGSEA. The CDR3 coding sequence is TGCAGCGTTGATGGTGGAAACACCATATATTTT. It encodes CSVDGGNTIYF.

The rearrangement uses TRBV7-9 and TRBJ2-5, with TRBD2 matching 8 bases. The CDR3 runs to 16 residues. CDR1 and CDR2 from the germline V gene are SEHNR and FQNEAQ (reference sequence). With V trimmed by 5 bases and J by 7 bases, 15 bases remained unmatched. DNA for the CDR3: TGTGCCAGCAGCCCTTTCAGCGGGGGCCGCTCAGGGACCCAGTACTTC. It translates to CASSPFSGGRSGTQYF.

The chain joins TRBV7-2 to TRBJ2-3; 9 nucleotides line up with TRBD2. The trim removed 2 bases at V and 1 base at J, leaving 1 base unmatched. Germline V gene lookup returns CDR1 SGHTA and CDR2 FQGNSA. The CDR3 runs 15 residues. Here the CDR3 reads CASSLRGGGTDTQYF. As DNA, the CDR3 is TGTGCCAGCAGCTTACGCGGGGGGGGCACAGATACGCAGTATTTT.

A single count supports this clone. The chain carries TRBV28 and TRBJ2-2, with TRBD2 matching 11 bases. With V trimmed by 5 bases and J by 7 bases, 6 bases remained unmatched. CDR1 and CDR2 from the germline V gene are MDHEN and SYDVKM. The CDR3 spans 15 residues. CDR3 region: CASSPTSGVNGELFF. CDR3 sequence (DNA): TGTGCCAGCAGTCCGACTAGCGGGGTTAACGGGGAGCTGTTTTTT. Variable domain in full (rest from reference TRBV28 and TRBJ2-2): DVKVTQSSRYLVKRTGEKVFLECVQDMDHENMFWYRQDPGLGLRLIYFSYDVKMKEKGDIPEGYSVSREKKERFSLILESASTNQTSMYLCASSPTSGVNGELFFGEGSRLTVL.

The genes are TRBV19 and TRBJ1-4; D not certain. This CDR3 has 14 residues. The V end lost 7 bases, the J end lost 4 bases, and 13 bases lay between the germline ends. Germline V gene lookup returns CDR1 LNHDA and CDR2 SQIVND (reference sequence). The CDR3 DNA sequence: TGTGCCAGTACCTCGGTTACACTTAATGAAAAACTGTTTTTT. It codes for CASTSVTLNEKLFF.

The V gene is TRBV28, the J gene TRBJ1-2; the D is unclear. CDR3 size: 13 residues. Trimming pared 6 bases from V and 0 bases from J, leaving 8 bases between. Looked up from germline, CDR1 is MDHEN and CDR2 is SYDVKM. The DNA for the CDR3 is TGTGCCAGCAGGGCTGCAGCTAACTATGGCTACACCTTC. Its translation: CASRAAANYGYTF.

The chain is built from TRBV30 and TRBJ1-2; TRBD1 agrees at 11 bases. In germline, CDR1 is GTSNPN, CDR2 SVGIG (reference sequence). This CDR3 region has 14 residues. The V segment lost 3 bases and the J segment 4 bases; nucleotides outside the gene matches: 4. The CDR3 loop is CAWRGQGAAYGYTF. CDR3 in DNA: TGTGCCTGGAGAGGACAGGGGGCTGCCTATGGCTACACCTTC.

This rearrangement joins TRBV19 to TRBJ2-1; D not resolved. V was clipped by 5 bases and J by 2 bases, with 7 bases between them. CDR3 size: 13 residues. CDR1 LNHDA and CDR2 SQIVND come from the germline V gene (reference sequence). CDR3 region: CASSRKAYNEQFF. The CDR3 DNA is TGTGCCAGTAGTCGAAAAGCCTACAATGAGCAGTTCTTC.

This chain joins TRBV28 and TRBJ1-5; the D gene is possibly TRBD1 (5 bases). Per the germline V gene, CDR1 is MDHEN and CDR2 is SYDVKM. Trimming shortened V by 4 bases and J by 7 bases, and 11 bases separated the two germline ends. The CDR3 contains 13 residues. The CDR3, as DNA: TGTGCCAGCAGTTCGGGGGGGAACCAGCCCCAGCATTTT. Translated: CASSSGGNQPQHF.

The gene calls are TRBV30 and TRBJ1-5; unclear D gene. V lost 0 bases to trimming and J lost 5 bases, with 8 bases between them. Germline values: CDR1 GTSNPN, CDR2 SVGIG (reference sequence). The CDR3 covers 13 residues. CDR3 nucleotides: TGTGCCTGGAGTGTTTCCTACGATCAGCCCCAGCATTTT. This translates into CAWSVSYDQPQHF.

This clone was seen a handful of times. The CDR3 reads CAIREGNTIYF. The CDR3 DNA is TGTGCCATCAGAGAAGGAAACACCATATATTTT. The chain is built from TRBV10-3 and TRBJ1-3; no reliable D call. The V gene's germline CDR1 is ENHRY and CDR2 SYGVKD. This CDR3 is 11 amino acids long. V lost 6 bases and J lost 4, with 4 bases in between.

The chain carries TRBV27 and TRBJ1-2; D is possibly TRBD1 (6 bases). The CDR3 runs 14 residues. CDR1 and CDR2 from the germline V gene are MNHEY and SMNVEV (reference sequence). V was cut by 5 bases and J by 2 bases, with 12 bases left in between. This chain's CDR3 is CASSPLTGNYGYTF. The DNA of the CDR3 is TGTGCCAGCAGTCCCTTGACAGGAAACTATGGCTACACCTTC.

The rearrangement joins TRBV30 to TRBJ1-2, with TRBD1 matching 8 bases. Germline V gives CDR1 GTSNPN, CDR2 SVGIG (reference sequence). The CDR3 covers 13 residues. Losses at the gene ends were 6 bases for V and 3 bases for J; bases not matched to a gene: 6. Here the CDR3 DNA reads TGTGCCTGCTCCGCAGGGGGCGACTATGGCTACACCTTC. It yields the protein CACSAGGDYGYTF. The full variable domain, completed using reference TRBV30 and TRBJ1-2, is SQTIHQWPATLVQPVGSPLSLECTVEGTSNPNLYWYRQAAGRGLQLLFYSVGIGQISSEVPQNLSASRPQDRQFILSSKKLLLSDSGFYLCACSAGGDYGYTFGSGTRLTVV.

This chain connects TRBV4-2 to TRBJ1-2; 7 bases map to TRBD1. The CDR3 consists of 16 residues. Germline CDR1 LGHNA, CDR2 YNFKEQ. J was trimmed by 2 bases and V by 0 bases; bases with no gene match: 6. CDR3 sequence: CASSQDYSRGNYGYTF. DNA for the CDR3: TGTGCCAGCAGCCAAGACTATAGCAGGGGGAACTATGGCTACACCTTC.

This chain connects TRBV25-1 to TRBJ2-7; D is ambiguous. Trimming removed 4 bases from V and 1 base from J, with 14 bases in between. Per the germline V gene, CDR1 is MGHDK and CDR2 is SYGVNS. The CDR3 is made up of 15 amino acids. The CDR3 region has the DNA TGTGCCAGCAGTGCGTCCACGGACGGGTCCTACGAGCAGTACTTC. Its protein product is CASSASTDGSYEQYF.